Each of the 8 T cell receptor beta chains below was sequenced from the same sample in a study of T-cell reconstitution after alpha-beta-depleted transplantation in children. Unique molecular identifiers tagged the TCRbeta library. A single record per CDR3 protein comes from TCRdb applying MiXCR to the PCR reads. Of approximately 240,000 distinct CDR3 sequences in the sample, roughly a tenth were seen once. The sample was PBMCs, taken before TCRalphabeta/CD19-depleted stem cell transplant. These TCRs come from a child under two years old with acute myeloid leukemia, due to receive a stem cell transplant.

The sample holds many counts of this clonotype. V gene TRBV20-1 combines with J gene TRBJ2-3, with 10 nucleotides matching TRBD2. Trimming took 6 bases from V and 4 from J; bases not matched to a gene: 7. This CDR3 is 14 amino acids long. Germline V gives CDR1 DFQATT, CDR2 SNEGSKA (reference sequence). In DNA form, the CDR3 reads TGCAGTGCAGGAGTAAGCGGGAGGGCAGATACGCAGTATTTT. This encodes CSAGVSGRADTQYF.

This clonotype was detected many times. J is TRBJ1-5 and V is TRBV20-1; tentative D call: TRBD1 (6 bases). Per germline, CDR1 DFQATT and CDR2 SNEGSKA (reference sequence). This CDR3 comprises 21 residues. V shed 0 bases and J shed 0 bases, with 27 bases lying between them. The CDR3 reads CSARDPRGQAFGFYSNQPQHF. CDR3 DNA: TGCAGTGCTAGAGACCCTCGGGGGCAGGCCTTCGGATTTTATAGCAATCAGCCCCAGCATTTT.

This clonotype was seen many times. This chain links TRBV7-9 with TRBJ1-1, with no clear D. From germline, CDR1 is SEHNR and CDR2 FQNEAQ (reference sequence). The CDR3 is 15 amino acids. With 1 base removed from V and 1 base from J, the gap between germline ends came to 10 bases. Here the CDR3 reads CASSLGRGGNTEAFF. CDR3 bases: TGTGCCAGCAGCTTAGGTCGGGGAGGGAACACTGAAGCTTTCTTT.

This CDR3 is CASSKTSGNTGELFF. DNA for the CDR3: TGTGCCAGCTCCAAGACTAGCGGAAACACCGGGGAGCTGTTTTTT. The chain joins TRBV9 to TRBJ2-2; TRBD2 aligns across 9 bases. Looked up from germline, CDR1 is SGDLS and CDR2 is YYNGEE. The J segment lost 2 bases and the V segment lost 7 bases, leaving 6 bases of the junction unmatched. The CDR3 loop spans 15 amino acids.

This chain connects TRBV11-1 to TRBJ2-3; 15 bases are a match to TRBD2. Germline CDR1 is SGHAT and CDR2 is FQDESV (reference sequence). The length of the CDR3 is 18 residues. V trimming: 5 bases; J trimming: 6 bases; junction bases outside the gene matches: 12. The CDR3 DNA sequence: TGTGCCAGCAGCCGGCAGGGACTAGCGGGAGGCCTTCGGGATACGCAGTATTTT. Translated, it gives CASSRQGLAGGLRDTQYF.

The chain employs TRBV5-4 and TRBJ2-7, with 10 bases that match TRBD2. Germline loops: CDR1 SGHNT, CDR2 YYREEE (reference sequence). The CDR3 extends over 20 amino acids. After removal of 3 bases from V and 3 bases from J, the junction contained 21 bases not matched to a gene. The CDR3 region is CASSSAYPPSGGAGGYEQYF. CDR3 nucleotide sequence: TGTGCCAGCAGCTCCGCGTACCCGCCGAGCGGGGGGGCCGGAGGCTACGAGCAGTACTTC.

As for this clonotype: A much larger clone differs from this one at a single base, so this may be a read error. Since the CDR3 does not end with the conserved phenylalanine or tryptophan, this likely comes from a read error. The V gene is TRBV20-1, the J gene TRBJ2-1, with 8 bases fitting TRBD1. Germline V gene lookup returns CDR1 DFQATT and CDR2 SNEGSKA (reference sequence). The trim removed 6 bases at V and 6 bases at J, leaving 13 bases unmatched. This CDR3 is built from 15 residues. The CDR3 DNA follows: TGCAGTGCCAGCCCGGGACAGGCTCTCGTCAATGAGCAGTTCTCC. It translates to CSASPGQALVNEQFS.

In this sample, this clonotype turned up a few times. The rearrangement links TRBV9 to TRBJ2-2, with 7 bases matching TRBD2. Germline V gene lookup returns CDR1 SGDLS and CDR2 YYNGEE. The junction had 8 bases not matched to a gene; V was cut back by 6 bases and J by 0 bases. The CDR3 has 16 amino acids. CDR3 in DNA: TGTGCCAGCACCCCGTGGGGACTACCGAACACCGGGGAGCTGTTTTTT. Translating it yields CASTPWGLPNTGELFF. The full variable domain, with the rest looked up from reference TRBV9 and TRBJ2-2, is DSGVTQTPKHLITATGQRVTLRCSPRSGDLSVYWYQQSLDQGLQFLIQYYNGEERAKGNILERFSAQQFPDLHSELNLSSLELGDSALYFCASTPWGLPNTGELFFGEGSRLTVL.